This T cell receptor beta chain was obtained from a study of graft-versus-host responses after intestinal transplantation. Clones were read by immunoSEQ multiplex PCR, and TCRdb kept only the in-frame ones, dropping some. The sample has over 100,000 clones; approximately 95% are singletons. Turning to this clone: Its target is unknown.

The sequences come from unstimulated CD8+ T cells sorted from spleen or lymph node cells, collected before intestinal transplant. The TCR originated in a human donor who received an intestinal transplant.

CDR3 nucleotide sequence: TGTGCCAGCAGTTTATATGGGGACCTCTCCTACAATGAGCAGTTCTTC. Encoded protein: CASSLYGDLSYNEQFF. The chain is built from TRBV28 and TRBJ2-1; possibly TRBD1 or TRBD2 for D (5 bases each). Per the germline V gene, CDR1 is MDHEN and CDR2 is SYDVKM. The ends were cut back, 1 base at V and 0 bases at J, with 10 bases in the middle. This CDR3 spans 16 amino acids.